A selection of T cell receptor beta chains follows, all from one sample in a study of shared clonotypes between healthy human individuals. Profiling relied on immunoSEQ multiplex PCR, and the TCRdb table lists in-frame clones only, not all of them. Here the sample spans some 2 million clones, 85% to 95% being singletons. Sequencing was performed on naive CD4+ T cells sorted from blood. These receptors originate from a man aged 18 to 29 in good health. Both conserved end residues are part of each CDR3. The order of the fields is clone size, D gene, V gene, J gene, CDR3 protein, CDR3 DNA. D genes are given only for firm matches. Clone size, where shown, is once, few, many, or a class for clones that have expanded.

>once|-|TRBV11-2|TRBJ2-7
CASSLPTSLEQYF
TGTGCCAGCAGCCTCCCGACTAGTCTTGAGCAGTACTTC
>-|TRBD2|TRBV7-9|TRBJ2-3
CASSSPGLATDTQYF
TGTGCCAGCAGCTCACCGGGACTAGCGACAGATACGCAGTATTTT
>-|-|TRBV27|TRBJ1-2
CASSSLVWGGSGYTF
TGTGCCAGCAGTTCCTTGGTGTGGGGAGGGAGCGGCTACACCTTC
>-|TRBD1|TRBV6-6|TRBJ1-5
CASSLRQGGQPQHF
TGTGCCAGCAGCCTACGACAGGGTGGGCAGCCCCAGCATTTT
>-|-|TRBV7-9|TRBJ2-5
CASSVSQETQYF
TGTGCCAGCAGCGTTTCGCAAGAGACCCAGTACTTC
>-|-|TRBV9|TRBJ2-1
CASSVGQAEPLFF
TGTGCCAGCAGCGTTGGCCAAGCCGAGCCTCTGTTCTTC
>-|TRBD2|TRBV10-3|TRBJ2-2
CAINNGLAGNTGELFF
TGTGCCATCAACAATGGACTAGCGGGGAACACCGGGGAGCTGTTTTTT
>-|TRBD1|TRBV7-3|TRBJ2-1
CASSSAGTGWNEQFF
TGTGCCAGCAGCTCCGCCGGGACAGGGTGGAATGAGCAGTTCTTC
>-|-|TRBV9|TRBJ2-3
CASSFRLGGTDTQYF
TGTGCCAGCAGCTTCCGACTAGGGGGCACAGATACGCAGTATTTT
>-|-|TRBV5-1|TRBJ2-2
CASSFGNTGELFF
TGCGCCAGCAGCTTCGGAAACACCGGGGAGCTGTTTTTT
>-|TRBD1|TRBV18|TRBJ2-5
CASSPDRTRGETQYF
TGTGCCAGCTCACCGGACAGGACAAGAGGGGAGACCCAGTACTTC
>-|-|TRBV19|TRBJ2-6
CASSIVDSGANVPTF
TGTGCCAGTAGTATAGTTGACTCTGGGGCCAACGTCCCGACTTTC
>-|-|TRBV6-1|TRBJ1-6
CASSADRRFYSPLHF
TGTGCCAGCAGTGCCGACAGGCGCTTTTACTCACCCCTCCACTTT
>-|TRBD2|TRBV19|TRBJ2-3
CASRRGLGTDTQYF
TGTGCCAGCCGGCGGGGGTTGGGCACAGATACGCAGTATTTT
>-|TRBD2|TRBV5-4|TRBJ2-2
CASMGGHTGELFF
TGTGCCAGCATGGGAGGGCACACCGGGGAGCTGTTTTTT
>-|TRBD2|TRBV5-1|TRBJ2-1
CASSFTLAEGHNEQFF
TGCGCCAGCAGCTTCACCCTAGCGGAGGGGCACAATGAGCAGTTCTTC
>-|-|TRBV2|TRBJ1-2
CASSEVGGNYGYTF
TGTGCCAGCAGTGAAGTTGGGGGGAACTATGGCTACACCTTC
>few|TRBD1|TRBV28|TRBJ1-6
CASSLGTVANSPLHF
TGTGCCAGCAGTCTCGGGACAGTCGCTAATTCACCCCTCCACTTT
>-|-|TRBV7-8|TRBJ2-3
CASSLRTGTDTQYF
TGTGCCAGCAGCTTAAGGACAGGCACAGATACGCAGTATTTT
>-|-|TRBV5-8|TRBJ2-7
CASSLWGGPYEQYF
TGTGCCAGCAGCCTCTGGGGGGGGCCCTACGAGCAGTACTTC
>-|TRBD1|TRBV30|TRBJ1-2
CAWAHRDRNYGYTF
TGTGCCTGGGCTCACCGGGACAGGAACTATGGCTACACCTTC
>-|TRBD2|TRBV6-4|TRBJ2-3
CASPRLAGGDTQYF
TGTGCCAGCCCAAGACTAGCGGGGGGGGATACGCAGTATTTT
>once|-|TRBV27|TRBJ2-2
CASSLAGLNTGELFF
TGTGCCAGCAGTTTAGCAGGGCTGAACACCGGGGAGCTGTTTTTT
>-|-|TRBV15|TRBJ1-6
CATSQEGRSPLHF
TGTGCCACCAGCCAGGAGGGACGTTCACCCCTCCACTTT
>-|TRBD1|TRBV10-2|TRBJ1-6
CASSTRQGSDNSPLHF
TGCGCCAGCAGTACGCGACAGGGATCGGATAATTCACCCCTCCACTTT
>once|-|TRBV21-1|TRBJ2-7
CASSKDWRDRGRPGQYF
TGTGCCAGCAGCAAAGATTGGAGGGACAGGGGTCGCCCGGGGCAGTACTTC
>-|-|TRBV4-3|TRBJ2-3
CASSHSPADTQYF
TGCGCCAGCAGCCACTCCCCGGCAGATACGCAGTATTTT
>-|-|TRBV18|TRBJ1-1
CASSDTRQRAFF
TGTGCCAGCTCAGACACACGGCAGAGGGCTTTCTTT
>-|-|TRBV9|TRBJ1-1
CASSREATIGTEAFF
TGTGCCAGCAGCCGGGAAGCAACTATCGGCACTGAAGCTTTCTTT
>-|TRBD2|TRBV28|TRBJ2-7
CASQSREGRSYEQYF
TGTGCCAGCCAATCAAGGGAGGGCCGGAGCTACGAGCAGTACTTC
>-|TRBD2|TRBV5-4|TRBJ2-7
CASSSVGPGLGGYEQYF
TGTGCCAGCAGCTCGGTAGGACCGGGACTAGGGGGCTACGAGCAGTACTTC
>many|-|TRBV27|TRBJ2-7
CASSLKPRGPHYEQYF
TGTGCCAGCAGTCTGAAACCCCGCGGGCCCCACTACGAGCAGTACTTC
>-|-|TRBV18|TRBJ1-3
CASSPAFGGFGNTIYF
TGTGCCAGCTCACCAGCCTTTGGAGGGTTTGGAAACACCATATATTTT
>-|-|TRBV10-1|TRBJ2-1
CASSESSVVDEQFF
TGCGCCAGCAGTGAGTCGTCTGTCGTGGATGAGCAGTTCTTC
>-|TRBD2|TRBV5-4|TRBJ2-3
CASSLGPASGGTDTQYF
TGTGCCAGCAGCTTGGGACCGGCTAGCGGGGGGACAGATACGCAGTATTTT
>-|-|TRBV2|TRBJ2-3
CASSGKRTDTQYF
TGTGCCAGCAGTGGAAAACGTACAGATACGCAGTATTTT
>-|-|TRBV19|TRBJ1-1
CASSIAYGLMNTEAFF
TGTGCCAGTAGTATAGCCTACGGCCTGATGAACACTGAAGCTTTCTTT
>-|-|TRBV10-1|TRBJ2-3
CASSDYGARGDTQYF
TGCGCCAGCAGTGATTACGGGGCACGCGGAGATACGCAGTATTTT
>-|-|TRBV28|TRBJ1-3
CASSLQGNTIYF
TGTGCCAGCAGTTTACAGGGAAACACCATATATTTT
>-|TRBD1|TRBV7-6|TRBJ2-7
CASSLGTGGPYEQYF
TGTGCCAGCAGTTTAGGGACAGGGGGGCCCTACGAGCAGTACTTC
>-|TRBD1|TRBV6-1|TRBJ2-6
CASSEGQGNSGANVLTF
TGTGCCAGCAGTGAGGGACAGGGGAACTCTGGGGCCAACGTCCTGACTTTC
>-|-|TRBV4-1|TRBJ1-2
CASSQGAGFGYTF
TGCGCCAGCAGCCAAGGCGCCGGCTTCGGCTACACCTTC
>once|-|TRBV5-4|TRBJ2-5
CASSLSLGRGETQYF
TGTGCCAGCAGCTTGTCGTTGGGCAGGGGAGAGACCCAGTACTTC
>-|-|TRBV19|TRBJ1-2
CASSINRAEYYGYTF
TGTGCCAGTAGTATAAACAGGGCTGAATACTATGGCTACACCTTC
>-|-|TRBV30|TRBJ2-1
CAWAPNGAEQFF
TGTGCCTGGGCTCCCAACGGAGCTGAGCAGTTCTTC
>-|TRBD2|TRBV7-9|TRBJ2-7
CASSLILADAQYF
TGTGCCAGCAGCTTAATCCTAGCGGATGCGCAGTACTTC
>-|TRBD2|TRBV18|TRBJ2-7
CASSPDRGGSLEQYF
TGTGCCAGCTCACCGGATCGGGGGGGCTCCCTCGAGCAGTACTTC
>-|TRBD1|TRBV6-6|TRBJ2-2
CASTPIGQGSGELFF
TGTGCCAGCACCCCTATTGGACAGGGGTCGGGGGAGCTGTTTTTT
>-|TRBD1|TRBV19|TRBJ1-2
CASSVDREVNYGYTF
TGTGCCAGTAGTGTGGACAGGGAGGTTAACTATGGCTACACCTTC
>-|-|TRBV7-2|TRBJ2-5
CASSLGRHQETQYF
TGTGCCAGCAGCTTAGGACGGCACCAAGAGACCCAGTACTTC
>-|-|TRBV7-9|TRBJ1-2
CASSLAGYDYGYTF
TGTGCCAGCAGCTTAGCAGGTTATGACTATGGCTACACCTTC
>-|TRBD1|TRBV28|TRBJ1-4
CASRGGTGGEKLFF
TGTGCCAGCAGAGGGGGGACAGGGGGTGAAAAACTGTTTTTT
>-|TRBD1|TRBV7-2|TRBJ2-3
CASSGTGGRKDTQYF
TGTGCCAGCAGCGGGACAGGGGGCAGAAAAGATACGCAGTATTTT
>-|-|TRBV7-9|TRBJ2-7
CASSLERWSYEQYF
TGTGCCAGCAGCTTAGAGAGGTGGTCCTACGAGCAGTACTTC
>-|TRBD1|TRBV18|TRBJ1-4
CASHQGANGKLFF
TGTGCCAGCCACCAGGGGGCAAACGGAAAACTGTTTTTT